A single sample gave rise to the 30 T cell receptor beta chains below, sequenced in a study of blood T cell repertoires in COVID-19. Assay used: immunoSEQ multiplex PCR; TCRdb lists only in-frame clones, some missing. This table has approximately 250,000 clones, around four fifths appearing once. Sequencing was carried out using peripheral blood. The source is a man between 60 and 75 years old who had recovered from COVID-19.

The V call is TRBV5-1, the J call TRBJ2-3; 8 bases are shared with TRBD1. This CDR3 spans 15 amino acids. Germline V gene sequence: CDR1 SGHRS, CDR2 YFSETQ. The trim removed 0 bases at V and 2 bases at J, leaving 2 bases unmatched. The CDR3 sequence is CASSLAGQDTDTQYF. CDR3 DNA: TGCGCCAGCAGCTTGGCGGGACAGGACACAGATACGCAGTATTTT.

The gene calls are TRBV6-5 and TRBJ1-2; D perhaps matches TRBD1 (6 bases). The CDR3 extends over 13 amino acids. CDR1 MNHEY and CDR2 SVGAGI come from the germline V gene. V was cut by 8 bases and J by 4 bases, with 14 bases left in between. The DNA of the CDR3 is TGTGCCAGCCTCTTGGGACAAGCCTATGGCTACACCTTC. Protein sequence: CASLLGQAYGYTF.

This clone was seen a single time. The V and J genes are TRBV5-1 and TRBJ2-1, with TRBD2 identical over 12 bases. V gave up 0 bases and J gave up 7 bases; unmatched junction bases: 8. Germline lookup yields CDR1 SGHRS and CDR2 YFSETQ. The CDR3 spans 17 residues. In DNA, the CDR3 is TGCGCCAGCAGCTTGGTAGCTAGCGGGGGGGTAGGGAATGAGCAGTTCTTC. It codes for CASSLVASGGVGNEQFF.

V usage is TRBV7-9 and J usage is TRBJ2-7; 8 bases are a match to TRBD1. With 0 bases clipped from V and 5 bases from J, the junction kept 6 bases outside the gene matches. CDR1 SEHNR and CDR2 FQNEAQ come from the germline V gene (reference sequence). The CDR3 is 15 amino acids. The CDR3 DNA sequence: TGTGCCAGCAGCTTAGCCCGACAGGGGACCCACGAGCAGTACTTC. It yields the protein CASSLARQGTHEQYF.

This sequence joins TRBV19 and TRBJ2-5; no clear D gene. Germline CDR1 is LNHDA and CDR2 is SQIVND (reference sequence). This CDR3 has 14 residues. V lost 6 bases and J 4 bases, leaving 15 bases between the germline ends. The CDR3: CASSRQPRTETQYF. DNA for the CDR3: TGTGCCAGTAGCCGACAACCCAGAACAGAGACCCAGTACTTC.

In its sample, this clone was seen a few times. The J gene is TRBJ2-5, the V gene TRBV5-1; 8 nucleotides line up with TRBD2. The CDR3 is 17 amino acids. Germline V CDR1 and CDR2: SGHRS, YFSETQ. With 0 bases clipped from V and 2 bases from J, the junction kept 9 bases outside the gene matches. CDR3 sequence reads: CASSLAGRGARQETQYF. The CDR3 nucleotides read TGCGCCAGCAGCTTGGCTGGGCGGGGGGCCCGACAAGAGACCCAGTACTTC.

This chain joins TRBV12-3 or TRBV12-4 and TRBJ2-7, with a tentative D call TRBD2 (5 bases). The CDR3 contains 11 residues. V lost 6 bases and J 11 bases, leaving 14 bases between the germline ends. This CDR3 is CASRYVGVEYF. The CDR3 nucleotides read TGTGCCAGCAGGTACGTGGGAGTGGAGTACTTC.

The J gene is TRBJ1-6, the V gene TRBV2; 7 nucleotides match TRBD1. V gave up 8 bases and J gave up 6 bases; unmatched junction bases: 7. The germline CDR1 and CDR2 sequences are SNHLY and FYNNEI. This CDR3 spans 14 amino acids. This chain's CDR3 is CASHGQVFNSPLHF. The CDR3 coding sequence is TGTGCCAGCCACGGACAGGTTTTTAATTCACCCCTCCACTTT.

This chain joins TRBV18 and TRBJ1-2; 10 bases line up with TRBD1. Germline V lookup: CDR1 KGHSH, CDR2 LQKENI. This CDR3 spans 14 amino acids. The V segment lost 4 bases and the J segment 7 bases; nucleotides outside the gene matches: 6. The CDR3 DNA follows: TGTGCCAGCTCACTCGGGACAGGGGTATTTGGCTACACCTTC. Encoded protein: CASSLGTGVFGYTF.

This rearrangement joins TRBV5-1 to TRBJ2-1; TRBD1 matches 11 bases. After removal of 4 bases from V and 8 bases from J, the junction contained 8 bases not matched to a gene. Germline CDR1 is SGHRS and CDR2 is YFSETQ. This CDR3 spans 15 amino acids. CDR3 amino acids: CASSTGTGGIDEQFF. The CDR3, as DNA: TGCGCCAGCAGCACAGGGACAGGGGGTATTGATGAGCAGTTCTTC.

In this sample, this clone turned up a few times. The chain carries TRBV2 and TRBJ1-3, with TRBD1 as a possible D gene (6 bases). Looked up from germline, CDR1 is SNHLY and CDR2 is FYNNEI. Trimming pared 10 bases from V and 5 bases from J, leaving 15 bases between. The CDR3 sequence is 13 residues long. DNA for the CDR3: TGTGCCACCGATGACAGGAATAGAAACACCATATATTTT. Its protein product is CATDDRNRNTIYF.

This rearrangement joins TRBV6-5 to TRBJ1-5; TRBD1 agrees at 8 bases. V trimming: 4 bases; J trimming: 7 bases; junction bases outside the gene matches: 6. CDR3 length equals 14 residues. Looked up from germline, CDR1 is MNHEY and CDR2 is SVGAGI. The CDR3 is CASSFQGANQPQHF. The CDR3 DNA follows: TGTGCCAGCAGTTTCCAGGGGGCAAACCAGCCCCAGCATTTT.

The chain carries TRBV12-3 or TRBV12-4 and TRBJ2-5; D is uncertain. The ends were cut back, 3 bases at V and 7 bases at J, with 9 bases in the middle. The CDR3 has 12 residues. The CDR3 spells CASSFRGRTQYF. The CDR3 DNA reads TGTGCCAGCAGTTTTAGAGGCCGGACCCAGTACTTC.

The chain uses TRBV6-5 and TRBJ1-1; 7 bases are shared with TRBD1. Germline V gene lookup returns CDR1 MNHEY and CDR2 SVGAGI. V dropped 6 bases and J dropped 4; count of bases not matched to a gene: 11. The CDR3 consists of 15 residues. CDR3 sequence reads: CASRVQGVDGTEAFF. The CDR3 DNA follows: TGTGCCAGCAGGGTCCAGGGGGTAGACGGCACTGAAGCTTTCTTT.

Here the CDR3 reads CASSPQGQTDTQYF. Here the CDR3 DNA reads TGTGCCAGCAGCCCACAGGGACAGACAGATACGCAGTATTTT. The chain carries TRBV7-6 and TRBJ2-3; 7 positions match TRBD1. CDR3 length: 14 amino acids. V lost 5 bases and J lost 3; bases outside the gene matches: 5. Germline CDR1 reads SGHVS; CDR2 reads FNYEAQ. Variable domain in full (rest from reference TRBV7-6 and TRBJ2-3): GAGVSQSPRYKVTKRGQDVALRCDPISGHVSLYWYRQALGQGPEFLTYFNYEAQQDKSGLPNDRFSAERPEGSISTLTIQRTEQRDSAMYRCASSPQGQTDTQYFGPGTRLTVL.

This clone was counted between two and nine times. The CDR3 DNA is TGTGCCAGTGCCCGGGGCGGGGGCAGGATAGATACGCAGTATTTT. Residues: CASARGGGRIDTQYF. The chain joins TRBV19 to TRBJ2-3; maybe TRBD2 (7 bases). The CDR3 sequence is 15 residues long. Trimming removed 8 bases from V and 5 bases from J, with 20 bases in between. CDR1 is LNHDA, CDR2 SQIVND, per germline (reference sequence). Full variable domain (missing parts from reference TRBV19 and TRBJ2-3): DGGITQSPKYLFRKEGQNVTLSCEQNLNHDAMYWYRQDPGQGLRLIYYSQIVNDFQKGDIAEGYSVSREKKESFPLTVTSAQKNPTAFYLCASARGGGRIDTQYFGPGTRLTVL.

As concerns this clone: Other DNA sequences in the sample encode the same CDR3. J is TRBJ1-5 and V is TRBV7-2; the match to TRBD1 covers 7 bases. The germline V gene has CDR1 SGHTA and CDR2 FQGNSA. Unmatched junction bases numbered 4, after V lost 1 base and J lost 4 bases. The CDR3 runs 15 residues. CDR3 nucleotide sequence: TGTGCCAGCAGCTTAGATGCAGGGGGTAATCAGCCCCAGCATTTT. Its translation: CASSLDAGGNQPQHF. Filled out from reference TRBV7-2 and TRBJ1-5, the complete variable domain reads GAGVSQSPSNKVTEKGKDVELRCDPISGHTALYWYRQSLGQGLEFLIYFQGNSAPDKSGLPSDRFSAERTGGSVSTLTIQRTQQEDSAVYLCASSLDAGGNQPQHFGDGTRLSIL.

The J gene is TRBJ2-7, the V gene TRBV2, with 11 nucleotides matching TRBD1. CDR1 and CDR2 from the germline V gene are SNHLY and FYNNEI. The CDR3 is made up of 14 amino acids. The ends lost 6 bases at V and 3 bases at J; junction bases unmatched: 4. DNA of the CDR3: TGTGCCAGCAGCCCCGGGACAGGGGGCTACGAGCAGTACTTC. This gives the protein CASSPGTGGYEQYF.

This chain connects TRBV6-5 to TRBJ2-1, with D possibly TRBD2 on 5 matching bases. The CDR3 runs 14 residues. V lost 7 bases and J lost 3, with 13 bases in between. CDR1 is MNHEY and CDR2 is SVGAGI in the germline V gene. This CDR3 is CASTASGLYNEQFF. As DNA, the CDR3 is TGTGCCAGCACGGCCAGCGGCCTCTACAATGAGCAGTTCTTC.

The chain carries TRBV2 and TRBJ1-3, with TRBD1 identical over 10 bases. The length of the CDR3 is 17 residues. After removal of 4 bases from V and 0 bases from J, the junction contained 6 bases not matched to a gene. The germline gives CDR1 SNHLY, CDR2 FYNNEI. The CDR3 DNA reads TGTGCCAGCAGTGGGCCGGGACAGGGGCTCTCTGGAAACACCATATATTTT. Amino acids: CASSGPGQGLSGNTIYF.

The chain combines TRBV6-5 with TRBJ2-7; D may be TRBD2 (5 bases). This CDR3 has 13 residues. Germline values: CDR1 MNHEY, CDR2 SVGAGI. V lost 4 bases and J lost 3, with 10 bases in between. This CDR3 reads CASSSGNNYEQYF. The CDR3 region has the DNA TGTGCCAGCAGTTCGGGAAACAACTACGAGCAGTACTTC.

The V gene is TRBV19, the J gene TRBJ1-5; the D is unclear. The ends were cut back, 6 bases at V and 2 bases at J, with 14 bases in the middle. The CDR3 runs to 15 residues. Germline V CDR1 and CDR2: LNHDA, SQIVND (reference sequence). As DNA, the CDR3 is TGTGCCAGTAGGATATCCGCAGGTGGCAATCAGCCCCAGCATTTT. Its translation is CASRISAGGNQPQHF.

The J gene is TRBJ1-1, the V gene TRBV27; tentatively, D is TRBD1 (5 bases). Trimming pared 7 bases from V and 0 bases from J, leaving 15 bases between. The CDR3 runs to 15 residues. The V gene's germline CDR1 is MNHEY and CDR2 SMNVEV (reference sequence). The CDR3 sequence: CASTTWGSLNTEAFF. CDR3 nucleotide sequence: TGTGCCAGCACCACCTGGGGCAGCCTGAACACTGAAGCTTTCTTT.

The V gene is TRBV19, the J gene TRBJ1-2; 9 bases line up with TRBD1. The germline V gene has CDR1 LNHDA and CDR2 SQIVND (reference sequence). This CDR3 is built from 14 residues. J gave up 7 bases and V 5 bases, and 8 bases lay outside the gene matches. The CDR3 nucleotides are TGTGCCAGTAGTTTCACGGGACAGGGCTTTGGCTACACCTTC. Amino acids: CASSFTGQGFGYTF. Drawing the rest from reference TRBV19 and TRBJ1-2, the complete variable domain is DGGITQSPKYLFRKEGQNVTLSCEQNLNHDAMYWYRQDPGQGLRLIYYSQIVNDFQKGDIAEGYSVSREKKESFPLTVTSAQKNPTAFYLCASSFTGQGFGYTFGSGTRLTVV.

The CDR3 spells CASSLRTDNNEQFF. The CDR3 DNA is TGCGCCAGCAGCTTACGGACAGACAACAATGAGCAGTTCTTC. V usage is TRBV4-1 and J usage is TRBJ2-1, with D tentatively TRBD1 (6 bases). This CDR3 is 14 amino acids long. Germline-derived CDR1 and CDR2 are MGHRA and YSYEKL. Trimming pared 5 bases from V and 5 bases from J, leaving 13 bases between.

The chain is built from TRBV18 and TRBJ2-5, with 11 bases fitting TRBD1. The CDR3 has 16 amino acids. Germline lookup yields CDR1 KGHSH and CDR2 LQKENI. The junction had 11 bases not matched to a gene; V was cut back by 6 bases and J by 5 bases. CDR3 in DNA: TGTGCCAGCTCCGGACAGGGGGCGAGTCAGGCGGAGACCCAGTACTTC. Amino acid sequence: CASSGQGASQAETQYF.

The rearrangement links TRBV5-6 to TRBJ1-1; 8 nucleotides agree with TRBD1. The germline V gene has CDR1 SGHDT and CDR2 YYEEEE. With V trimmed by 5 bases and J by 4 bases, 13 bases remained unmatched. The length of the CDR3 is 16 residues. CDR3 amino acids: CASSHRTPGGGTEAFF. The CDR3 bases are TGTGCCAGCAGTCACCGAACTCCAGGGGGCGGCACTGAAGCTTTCTTT.

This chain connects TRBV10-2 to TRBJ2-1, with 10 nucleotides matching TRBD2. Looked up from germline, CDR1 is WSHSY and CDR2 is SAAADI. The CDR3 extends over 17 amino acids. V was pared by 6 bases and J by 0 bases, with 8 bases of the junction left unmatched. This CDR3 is CASSFGLADNSYNEQFF. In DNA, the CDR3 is TGCGCCAGCAGCTTCGGACTAGCGGATAACTCCTACAATGAGCAGTTCTTC.

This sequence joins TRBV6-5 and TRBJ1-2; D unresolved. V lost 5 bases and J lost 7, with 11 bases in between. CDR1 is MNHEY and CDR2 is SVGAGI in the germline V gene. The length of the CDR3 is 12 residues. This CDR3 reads CASSPERFGYTF. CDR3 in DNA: TGTGCCAGCAGTCCCGAGAGGTTTGGCTACACCTTC.

The DNA for the CDR3 is TGCGCCAGCAGCTTAAGCGGGAGGGACCTTGGCGAGCAGTACTTC. Its protein product is CASSLSGRDLGEQYF. The J gene is TRBJ2-7, the V gene TRBV5-1; 10 bases match TRBD2. The CDR3 has 15 amino acids. V shed 2 bases, J shed 6 bases, and the junction held 8 bases outside the gene matches. Germline assignment: CDR1 SGHRS and CDR2 YFSETQ.